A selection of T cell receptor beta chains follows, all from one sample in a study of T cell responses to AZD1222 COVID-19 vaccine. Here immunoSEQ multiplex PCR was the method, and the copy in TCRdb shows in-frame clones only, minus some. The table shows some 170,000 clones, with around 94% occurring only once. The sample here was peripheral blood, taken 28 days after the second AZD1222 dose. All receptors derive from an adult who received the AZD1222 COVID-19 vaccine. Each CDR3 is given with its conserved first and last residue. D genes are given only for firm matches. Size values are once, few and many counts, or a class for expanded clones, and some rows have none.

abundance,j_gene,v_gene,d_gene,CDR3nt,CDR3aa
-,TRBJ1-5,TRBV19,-,TGTGCCAGTAGTTCGAACCATCAGGGCTCAAATCAGCCCCAGCATTTT,CASSSNHQGSNQPQHF
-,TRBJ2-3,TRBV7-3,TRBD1,TGTGCCAGCAGCGTCCCGGGACAGGGCACAGATACGCAGTATTTT,CASSVPGQGTDTQYF
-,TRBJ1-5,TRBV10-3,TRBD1,TGTGCCATCAGTGAGGGACAGGAGGGCAATCAGCCCCAGCATTTT,CAISEGQEGNQPQHF
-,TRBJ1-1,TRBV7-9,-,TGTGCCAGCAGCTTGACGGGACAATGGACCCCCCTGAACACTGAAGCTTTCTTT,CASSLTGQWTPLNTEAFF
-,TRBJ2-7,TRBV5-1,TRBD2,TGCGCCAGCAGCTTGGGGACTAGCGGGCCCTACGAGCAGTACTTC,CASSLGTSGPYEQYF
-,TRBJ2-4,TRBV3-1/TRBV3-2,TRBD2,TGTGCCAGCAGCCTCACGGGACTAGCGTATAGCATTCAGTACTTC,CASSLTGLAYSIQYF
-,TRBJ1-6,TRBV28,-,TGTGCCAGCAGTTTACCCGAAGTGGGGGTATGGACACCCCTCCACTTT,CASSLPEVGVWTPLHF
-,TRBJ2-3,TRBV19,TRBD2,TGTGCCAGTAGTGGCGGGACTAGCGGCAAGAGGGCAGATACGCAGTATTTT,CASSGGTSGKRADTQYF
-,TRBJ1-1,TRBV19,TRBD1,TGTGCCAGTAGTATCCTTCCGGGACAGGGGAAAACTGAAGCTTTCTTT,CASSILPGQGKTEAFF
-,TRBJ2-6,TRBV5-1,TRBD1,TGCGCCAGCGCAGGGGGCGGGTTCGGCTCTGGGGCCAACGTCCTGACTTTC,CASAGGGFGSGANVLTF
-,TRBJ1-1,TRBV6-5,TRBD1,TGTGCCAGCAGTTACTCTATCCAGGACAGGGAAGCTTTCTTT,CASSYSIQDREAFF
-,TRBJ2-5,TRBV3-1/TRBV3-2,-,TGTGCCAGCAGCCAAGATGAGGAGCAAATACTTGAAGAGACCCAGTACTTC,CASSQDEEQILEETQYF
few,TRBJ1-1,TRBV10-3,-,TGTGCCATCAGAAGGACGGAAAGGGGCACTGAAGCTTTCTTT,CAIRRTERGTEAFF
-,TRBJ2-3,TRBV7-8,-,TGTGCCAGCAGCCTCGGGACCCCAACGGGGGATACGCAGTATTTT,CASSLGTPTGDTQYF
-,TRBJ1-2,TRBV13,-,TGTGCCAGCAGCTTAGGACGCCTACTGGGTGGGTACACCTTC,CASSLGRLLGGYTF
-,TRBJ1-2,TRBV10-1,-,TGCGCCAGCAGTGACAACCGAGAGTCCCCCTATGGCTACACCTTC,CASSDNRESPYGYTF
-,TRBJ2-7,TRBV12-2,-,TGTGCAAGTCGCTTAGTCACTTCATCGTTGGGCTACGAGCAGTACTTC,CASRLVTSSLGYEQYF
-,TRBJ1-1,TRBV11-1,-,TGTGCCAGCAGCTCGCAGGGGACGACTGAAGCTTTCTTT,CASSSQGTTEAFF
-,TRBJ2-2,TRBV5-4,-,TGTGCCAGCGGGGACCCAGCGGTCACCGGGGAGCTGTTTTTT,CASGDPAVTGELFF
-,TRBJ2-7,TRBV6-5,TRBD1,TGTGCCAGCAGAAGGGACAGCCGACCTACCTACGAGCAGTACTTC,CASRRDSRPTYEQYF
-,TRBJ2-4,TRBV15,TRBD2,TGTGCCACCAGCAGAGGCTCTAGCGGAATAAACATTCAGTACTTC,CATSRGSSGINIQYF
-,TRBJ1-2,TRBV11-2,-,TGTGCCAGCAGCTTATCCCAGCTGAACTATGGCTACACCTTC,CASSLSQLNYGYTF
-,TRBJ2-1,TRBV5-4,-,TGTGCCAGCAGCCTGCCCGGTCTCTCCAACAATGAGCAGTTCTTC,CASSLPGLSNNEQFF
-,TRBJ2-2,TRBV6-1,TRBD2,TGTGCCAGCAGTGAACCTAGCGGGGCAAACACCGGGGAGCTGTTTTTT,CASSEPSGANTGELFF
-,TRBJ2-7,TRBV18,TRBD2,TGTGCCAGCTCACCCGGACTAGCGGTCTCAGCCTACGAGCAGTACTTC,CASSPGLAVSAYEQYF
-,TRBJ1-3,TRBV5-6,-,TGTGCCAGCAGCTTGGGGAGGAGAGACACCATATATTTT,CASSLGRRDTIYF
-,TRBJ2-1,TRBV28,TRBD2,TGTGCCAGCCAGGTCCCCAGCGGGAGGGCCAATGGGTATGAGCAGTTCTTC,CASQVPSGRANGYEQFF
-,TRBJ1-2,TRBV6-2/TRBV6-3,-,TGTGCCAGCAGCAACAGGGTTAACTATGGCTACACCTTC,CASSNRVNYGYTF
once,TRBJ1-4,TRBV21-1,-,TGTGCCAGCACCAAACCAACGGGCGAAAAACTGTTTTTT,CASTKPTGEKLFF
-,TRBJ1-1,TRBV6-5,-,TGTGCCACTCAAGCTCGGGGGACTGAAGCTTTCTTT,CATQARGTEAFF
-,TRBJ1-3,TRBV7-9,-,TGTGCCAGCAGCCCGGACAACTCTGGAAACACCATATATTTT,CASSPDNSGNTIYF
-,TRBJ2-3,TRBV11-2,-,TGTGCCAGCAGCTTGTCCTCTGGGGGCACAGATACGCAGTATTTT,CASSLSSGGTDTQYF
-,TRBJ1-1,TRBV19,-,TGTGCCAGTAGTATACTCCCAGGGACGAACACTGAAGCTTTCTTT,CASSILPGTNTEAFF
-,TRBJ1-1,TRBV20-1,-,TGCAGTGCTAGAGACAGGGCGGCTTTCTTT,CSARDRAAFF
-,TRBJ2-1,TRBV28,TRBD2,TGTGCCAGCAGTTTTCAAAGCGGGAGGGCTTCGGATGAGCAGTTCTTC,CASSFQSGRASDEQFF
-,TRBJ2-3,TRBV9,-,TGTGCCAGCAGCGTAGTAGCCGGCACAGATACGCAGTATTTT,CASSVVAGTDTQYF
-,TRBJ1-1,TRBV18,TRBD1,TGTGCCAGCTCACCGCAGGGGGCAAACACTGAAGCTTTCTTT,CASSPQGANTEAFF
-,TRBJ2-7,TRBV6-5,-,TGTGCCAGCAGCGTAGCGTTCCCGGTACTGCAGTACTTC,CASSVAFPVLQYF
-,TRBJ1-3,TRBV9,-,TGTGCCAGCAGCGTATGGGGTGATTCTGGAAACACCATATATTTT,CASSVWGDSGNTIYF
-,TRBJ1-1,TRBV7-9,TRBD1,TGTGCCAGCAGCTCCATCCCAGGGGGCGTGGACACTGAAGCTTTCTTT,CASSSIPGGVDTEAFF
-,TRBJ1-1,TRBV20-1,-,TGCAGTGCTTCTACTGGGGCTGAAGCTTTCTTT,CSASTGAEAFF
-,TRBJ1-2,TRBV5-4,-,TGTGCCAGCAGCTTTGGGTCTCAGGGAGTCCTTTATGGCTACACCTTC,CASSFGSQGVLYGYTF